This T cell receptor (beta chain) stems from a study of response to subunit inactivated influenza vaccine. V was trimmed by 5 bases and J by 5 bases, leaving 8 bases between them. The CDR3 runs 12 residues. The V gene's germline CDR1 is SNHLY and CDR2 FYNNEI. Study observations and caveats: The authors offered the suggestion that each seasonal influenza vaccination recruits few new T cells.

TCRdb called the RT-PCR reads again in MiXCR, with one record for every CDR3 protein. Here the sample spans more than 450,000 distinct CDR3 sequences, 7.5% to 8.5% being singletons. This clonotype was seen repeatedly, ten times or more. Its antigen is as yet unknown. The specimen was PBMCs from blood, collected 23 to 25 months after vaccination. The receptor was isolated from a man aged 45 to 70 who received an inactivated influenza vaccine. The chain employs TRBV2 and TRBJ2-3; D might be TRBD2 (5 bases). CDR3 sequence (DNA): TGTGCCAGCAGTCTAGAGGGAGATACGCAGTATTTT. Amino acid sequence: CASSLEGDTQYF.